This TCR beta chain was recorded in a study of T-cell reconstitution after alpha-beta-depleted transplantation in children. Study-wide results and caveats: It was reported that alpha-beta T cells came from several hundred expanded graft clones (about two months after transplant). T-cell counts and diversity at one year following transplant were attributed mainly to newly produced T cells. Some patients owed their high day-60 TCRbeta diversity to surviving recipient T cells and thymic progenitors.

As to this clonotype: Antigen unknown.

The authors prepared the TCRbeta library with unique molecular identifiers. MiXCR, run by TCRdb on the PCR reads, gives a single entry per CDR3 protein. Here the sample spans some 110,000 distinct CDR3 sequences, about a tenth being singletons. Trimming left V 0 bases short and J 6 bases short, with 18 bases between. The CDR3 has 16 amino acids. Germline values: CDR1 WNHNN, CDR2 SYGVQD (reference sequence). The chain joins TRBV10-1 to TRBJ2-7; the D gene is possibly TRBD2 (5 bases). Sequencing was performed on PBMCs, taken before TCRalphabeta/CD19-depleted stem cell transplant. The receptor's source is a boy between 2 and 10 years old with acute lymphoblastic leukemia, due to receive a stem cell transplant. The CDR3 sequence: CASSESFGPGKGEQYF. CDR3 nucleotides: TGCGCCAGCAGTGAGTCATTTGGGCCGGGGAAGGGCGAGCAGTACTTC.